The T cell receptor (beta chain) described here comes from a study of T cell repertoires in cytomegalovirus infection. On the study more broadly: It can be stated that public TCR beta signatures indicated CMV infection as well as a matching HLA type.

The CDR3 loop spans 14 amino acids. The V end lost 7 bases, the J end lost 4 bases, and 16 bases lay between the germline ends. Study-level points and caveats: Dominating the ex vivo response were TCR beta clonotypes that were CMV-specific and HLA-C-restricted. Using cumulative public TCR beta family frequency, the authors identified those who carried CMV together with the relevant HLA.

Worth noting for this clonotype: Its specificity is unknown.

Each CDR3 protein gets one entry after TCRdb re-called the reads with MiXCR. The sample lists around 430,000 distinct CDR3 sequences, about 39% occurring once. V and J are TRBV12-3 or TRBV12-4 and TRBJ1-2, with D hard to call. The source material was cultured PBMCs, sampled from culture after CMV antigen stimulation. The receptor was derived from a human donor in good health (CMV status not recorded). Some clones in this sample may be carry-over from other donors' samples. The CDR3 loop reads CASTTATGRYGYTF. The CDR3 DNA reads TGTGCCAGCACTACCGCCACCGGGCGCTATGGCTACACCTTC.